These T cell receptor beta chains were read from a single sample in a study of naive and memory T cell subsets. TCRdb reprocessed the UMI-ligation and nested PCR reads with MiXCR, giving one entry per CDR3 protein. The data contain 89,000 or so distinct CDR3 sequences, around 13% of them seen just once; the ten biggest clones take up 0.9% to 1%. Sequenced: central memory CD4+ T cells from blood. The receptors originated from a human donor in good health. CDR3s include the opening cysteine and the closing phenylalanine or tryptophan. The order of the fields is clone size, J gene, V gene, D gene, CDR3 DNA, CDR3 protein. A D gene is named only where the DNA matches it firmly. The listing skips clone size in some rows; elsewhere it reads once, few, many or a size class.

>few|TRBJ2-5|TRBV20-1|NA
TGCAGTGCTAGAGATCCTAGGGACGGAAAAGAGACCCAGTACTTC
CSARDPRDGKETQYF
>few|TRBJ2-3|TRBV7-9|NA
TGTGCCAGCAGCTTAGGCGGGGCGGATACGCAGTATTTT
CASSLGGADTQYF
>many|TRBJ2-7|TRBV10-3|TRBD1
TGTGCCATCAGTGAGGGGACAGGGGGGTATGAGCAGTACTTC
CAISEGTGGYEQYF
>few|TRBJ1-2|TRBV4-3|NA
TGCGCCAGCAGCCAAGATGTCGATTATGGCTACACCTTC
CASSQDVDYGYTF
>many|TRBJ2-7|TRBV20-1|NA
TGCAGTGCTCAAGTCCCGGGTACCTACGAGCAGTACTTC
CSAQVPGTYEQYF
>few|TRBJ1-2|TRBV10-1|TRBD1
TGCGCCAGCAGCGTCGGACAGGAGGGAGGCTACACCTTC
CASSVGQEGGYTF
>NA|TRBJ1-5|TRBV7-2|NA
TGTGCCAGCAGCTTTGCAGGGGCGCAGCAGCCCCAGCATTTT
CASSFAGAQQPQHF
>few|TRBJ2-1|TRBV29-1|NA
TGCAGCGTTGAAGTGGGGACGGGCGACTCCTACAATGAGCAGTTCTTC
CSVEVGTGDSYNEQFF
>many|TRBJ1-6|TRBV7-3|NA
TGTGCCAGCAGCTTAACAATAGGGGGAAATTCACCCCTCCACTTT
CASSLTIGGNSPLHF
>many|TRBJ2-7|TRBV4-2|NA
TGTGCCAGCAGCCAAGGAGAGGACATTTCATCCTACGAGCAGTACTTC
CASSQGEDISSYEQYF
>NA|TRBJ1-2|TRBV18|TRBD1
TGTGCCAGCTCCCCTGGACAGGGAGGCAACTATGGCTACACCTTC
CASSPGQGGNYGYTF
>few|TRBJ2-5|TRBV5-1|TRBD1
TGCGCCAGCAGCTTGGGGACAGGGACGGGAGAGACCCAGTACTTC
CASSLGTGTGETQYF
>many|TRBJ1-2|TRBV3-1|TRBD1
TGTGCCAGCAGCCCCCCCGGGACAGGGGGAGGCTACACCTTC
CASSPPGTGGGYTF
>many|TRBJ1-6|TRBV7-2|TRBD1
TGTGCCAGCAGCTTAAGGGACAGGGGGCCCCCTGGGGTACATTCGCCCCTCCACTTT
CASSLRDRGPPGVHSPLHF
>NA|TRBJ1-1|TRBV29-1|NA
TGCAGCCGTTTCGTGAGGGGGGTCCCTGAAGCTTTCTTT
CSRFVRGVPEAFF